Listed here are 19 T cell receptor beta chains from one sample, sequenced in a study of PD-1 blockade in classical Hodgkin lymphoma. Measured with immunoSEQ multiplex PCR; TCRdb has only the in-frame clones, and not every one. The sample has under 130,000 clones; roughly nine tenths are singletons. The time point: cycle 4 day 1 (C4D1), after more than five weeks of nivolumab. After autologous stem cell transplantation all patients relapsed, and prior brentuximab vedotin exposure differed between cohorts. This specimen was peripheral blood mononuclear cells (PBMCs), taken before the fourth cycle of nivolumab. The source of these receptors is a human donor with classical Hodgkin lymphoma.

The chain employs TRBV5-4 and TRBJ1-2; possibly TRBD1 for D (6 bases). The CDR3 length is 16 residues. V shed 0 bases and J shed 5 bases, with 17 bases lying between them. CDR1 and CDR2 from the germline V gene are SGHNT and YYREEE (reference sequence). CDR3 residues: CASSLAGGTMGYGYTF. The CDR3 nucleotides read TGTGCCAGCAGCTTGGCCGGGGGGACAATGGGTTATGGCTACACCTTC.

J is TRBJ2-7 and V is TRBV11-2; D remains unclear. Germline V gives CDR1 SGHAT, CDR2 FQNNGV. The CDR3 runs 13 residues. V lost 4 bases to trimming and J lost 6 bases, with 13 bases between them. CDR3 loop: CASSSPRHGEQYF. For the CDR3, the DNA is TGTGCCAGCAGCTCCCCCCGACACGGCGAGCAGTACTTC.

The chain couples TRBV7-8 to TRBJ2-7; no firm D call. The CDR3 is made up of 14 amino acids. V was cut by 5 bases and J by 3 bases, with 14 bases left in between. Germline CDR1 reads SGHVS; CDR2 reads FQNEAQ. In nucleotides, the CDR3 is TGTGCCAGCAGCCAATCGGCCAAAATCTACGAGCAGTACTTC. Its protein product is CASSQSAKIYEQYF.

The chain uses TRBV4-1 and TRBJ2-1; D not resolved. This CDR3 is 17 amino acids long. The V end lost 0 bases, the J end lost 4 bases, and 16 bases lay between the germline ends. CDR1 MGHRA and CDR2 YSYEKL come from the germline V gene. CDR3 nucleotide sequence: TGCGCCAGCAGCCAAGATCCGGTGTCTGGTGGTTACAATGAGCAGTTCTTC. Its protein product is CASSQDPVSGGYNEQFF.

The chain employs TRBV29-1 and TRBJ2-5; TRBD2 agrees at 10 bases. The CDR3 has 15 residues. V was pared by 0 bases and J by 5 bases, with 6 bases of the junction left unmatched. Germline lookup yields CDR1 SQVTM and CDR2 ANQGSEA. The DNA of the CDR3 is TGCAGCGTTGAAGACCCAGCGGGAGGGCCGGAGACCCAGTACTTC. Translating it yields CSVEDPAGGPETQYF.

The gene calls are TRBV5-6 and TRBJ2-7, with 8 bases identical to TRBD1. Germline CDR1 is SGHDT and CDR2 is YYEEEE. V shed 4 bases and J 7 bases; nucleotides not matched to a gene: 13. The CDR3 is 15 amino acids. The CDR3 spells CASSERSRDRNEQYF. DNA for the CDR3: TGTGCCAGCAGCGAACGAAGCCGGGACAGGAATGAGCAGTACTTC. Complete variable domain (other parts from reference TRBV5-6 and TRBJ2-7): DAGVTQSPTHLIKTRGQQVTLRCSPKSGHDTVSWYQQALGQGPQFIFQYYEEEERQRGNFPDRFSGHQFPNYSSELNVNALLLGDSALYLCASSERSRDRNEQYFGPGTRLTVT.

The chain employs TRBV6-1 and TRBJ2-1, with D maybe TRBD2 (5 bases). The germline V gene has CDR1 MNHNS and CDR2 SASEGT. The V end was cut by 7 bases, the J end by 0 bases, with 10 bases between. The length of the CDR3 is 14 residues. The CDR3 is CASTQRSSYNEQFF. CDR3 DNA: TGTGCCAGCACCCAGCGGAGCTCCTACAATGAGCAGTTCTTC.

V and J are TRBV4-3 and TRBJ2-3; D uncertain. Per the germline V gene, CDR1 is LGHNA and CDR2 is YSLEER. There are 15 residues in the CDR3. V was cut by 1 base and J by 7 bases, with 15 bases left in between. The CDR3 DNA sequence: TGCGCCAGCAGCCAAGTTGTGTGGGCGCCAAATACGCAGTATTTT. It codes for CASSQVVWAPNTQYF.

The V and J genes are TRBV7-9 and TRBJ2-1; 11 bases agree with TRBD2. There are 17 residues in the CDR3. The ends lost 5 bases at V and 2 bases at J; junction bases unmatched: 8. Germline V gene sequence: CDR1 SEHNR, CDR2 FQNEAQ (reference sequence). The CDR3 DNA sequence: TGTGCCAGCAGCCCTCCGACTAGCGGGGTAACCTACAATGAGCAGTTCTTC. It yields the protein CASSPPTSGVTYNEQFF.

The CDR3 bases are TGTGCCTGGAGTGTACGGGGGGGGCAGCCCCAGCATTTT. Translating it yields CAWSVRGGQPQHF. This chain joins TRBV30 and TRBJ1-5, with D maybe TRBD1 (5 bases). Trimming took off 0 bases at V and 7 bases at J, with 10 bases between the two ends. This CDR3 spans 13 amino acids. Germline loops: CDR1 GTSNPN, CDR2 SVGIG (reference sequence).

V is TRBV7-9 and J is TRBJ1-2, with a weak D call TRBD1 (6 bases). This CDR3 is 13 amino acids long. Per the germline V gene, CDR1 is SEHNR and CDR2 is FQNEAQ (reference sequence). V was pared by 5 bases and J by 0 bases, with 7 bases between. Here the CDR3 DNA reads TGTGCCAGCAGCCGGACAGCTAACTATGGCTACACCTTC. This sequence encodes CASSRTANYGYTF.

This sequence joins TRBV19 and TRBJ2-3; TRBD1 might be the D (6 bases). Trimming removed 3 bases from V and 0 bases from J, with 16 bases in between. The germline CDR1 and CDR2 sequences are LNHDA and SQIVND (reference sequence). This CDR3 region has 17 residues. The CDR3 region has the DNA TGTGCCAGTAGTATCATCGGGACACAGTATAGCACAGATACGCAGTATTTT. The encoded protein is CASSIIGTQYSTDTQYF.

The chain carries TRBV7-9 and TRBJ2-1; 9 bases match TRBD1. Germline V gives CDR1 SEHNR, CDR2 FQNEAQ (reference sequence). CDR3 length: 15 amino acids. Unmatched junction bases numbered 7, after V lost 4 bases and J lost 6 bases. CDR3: CASSSGQGFSNEQFF. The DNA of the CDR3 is TGTGCCAGCAGCTCCGGACAGGGGTTCAGCAATGAGCAGTTCTTC.

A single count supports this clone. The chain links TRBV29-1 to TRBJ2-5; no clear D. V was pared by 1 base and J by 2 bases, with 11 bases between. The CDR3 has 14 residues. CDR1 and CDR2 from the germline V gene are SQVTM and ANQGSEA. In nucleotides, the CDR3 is TGCAGCGTTGAAGGTCTAGGAATTCAAGAGACCCAGTACTTC. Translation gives CSVEGLGIQETQYF.

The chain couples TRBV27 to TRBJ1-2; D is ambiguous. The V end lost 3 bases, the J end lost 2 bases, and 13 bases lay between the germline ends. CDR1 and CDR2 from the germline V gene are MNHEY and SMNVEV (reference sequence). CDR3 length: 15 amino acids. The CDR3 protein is CASSLVATGNYGYTF. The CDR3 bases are TGTGCCAGCAGTTTGGTGGCGACGGGCAACTATGGCTACACCTTC.

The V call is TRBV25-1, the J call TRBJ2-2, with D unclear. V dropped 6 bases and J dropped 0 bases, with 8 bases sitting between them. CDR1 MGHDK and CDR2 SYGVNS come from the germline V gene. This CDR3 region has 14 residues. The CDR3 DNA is TGTGCCAGCAGCGTTCAGACGAACACCGGGGAGCTGTTTTTT. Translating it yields CASSVQTNTGELFF.

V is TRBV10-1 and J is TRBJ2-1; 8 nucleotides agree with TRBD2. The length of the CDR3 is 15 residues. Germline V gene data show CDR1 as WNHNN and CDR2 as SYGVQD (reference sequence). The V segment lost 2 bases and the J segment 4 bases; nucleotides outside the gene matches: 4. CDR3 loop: CASSEGLAPYNEQFF. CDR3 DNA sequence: TGCGCCAGCAGTGAGGGACTAGCCCCGTACAATGAGCAGTTCTTC.

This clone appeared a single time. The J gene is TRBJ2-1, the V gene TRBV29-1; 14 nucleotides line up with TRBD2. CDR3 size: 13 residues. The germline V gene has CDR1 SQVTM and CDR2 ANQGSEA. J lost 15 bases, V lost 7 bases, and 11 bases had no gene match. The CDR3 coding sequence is TGCAGCGCCCAGGGGACTAGCGGGAGAAGGCCGTTCTTC. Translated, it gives CSAQGTSGRRPFF.

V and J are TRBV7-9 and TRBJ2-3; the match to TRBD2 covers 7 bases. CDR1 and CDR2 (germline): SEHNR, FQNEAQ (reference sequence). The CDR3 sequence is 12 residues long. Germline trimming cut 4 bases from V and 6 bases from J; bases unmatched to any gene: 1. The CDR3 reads CASSSSGDTQYF. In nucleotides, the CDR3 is TGTGCCAGCAGCTCTAGCGGCGATACGCAGTATTTT.